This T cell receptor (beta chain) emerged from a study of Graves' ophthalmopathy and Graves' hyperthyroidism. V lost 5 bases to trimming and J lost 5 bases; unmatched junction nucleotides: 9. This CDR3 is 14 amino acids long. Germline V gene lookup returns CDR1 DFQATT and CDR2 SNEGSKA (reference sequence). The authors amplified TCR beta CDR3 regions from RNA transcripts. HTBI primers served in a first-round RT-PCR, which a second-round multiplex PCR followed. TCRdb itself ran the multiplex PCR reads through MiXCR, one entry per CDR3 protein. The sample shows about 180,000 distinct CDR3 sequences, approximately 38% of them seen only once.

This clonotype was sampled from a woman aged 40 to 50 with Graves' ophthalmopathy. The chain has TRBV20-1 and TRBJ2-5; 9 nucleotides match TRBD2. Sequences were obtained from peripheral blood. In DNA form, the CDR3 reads TGCAGTGCTGGCGGTAGCGGGGGCACGGAGACCCAGTACTTC. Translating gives CSAGGSGGTETQYF.